The clone carrying this T cell receptor (beta chain) appeared once. Germline CDR1 reads SGDLS; CDR2 reads YYNGEE. The CDR3 totals 15 residues. V shed 4 bases and J 2 bases; nucleotides not matched to a gene: 9. The participants were between about 18 and 90 years old and came from roughly 25 US areas. This specimen comes from a study of blood T cell repertoires in COVID-19. Across the study: Whether acute or convalescent, the COVID-19 samples came from the United States, Italy and Spain.

Repertoires were generated with immunoSEQ multiplex PCR, while TCRdb's copy carries only in-frame clones and drops some. The sample shows more than 300,000 clones, 87% of them seen only once. J is TRBJ2-7 and V is TRBV9; 7 bases align to TRBD1. The specimen was PBMCs or T cells enriched from blood (not recorded which). This receptor was taken from a man in his forties or fifties in a cohort exposed to, infected with or recovered from COVID-19 (not recorded which). This CDR3 reads CASSLSGQGAYEQYF. CDR3 nucleotides: TGTGCCAGCAGCCTCTCGGGGCAGGGGGCCTACGAGCAGTACTTC.